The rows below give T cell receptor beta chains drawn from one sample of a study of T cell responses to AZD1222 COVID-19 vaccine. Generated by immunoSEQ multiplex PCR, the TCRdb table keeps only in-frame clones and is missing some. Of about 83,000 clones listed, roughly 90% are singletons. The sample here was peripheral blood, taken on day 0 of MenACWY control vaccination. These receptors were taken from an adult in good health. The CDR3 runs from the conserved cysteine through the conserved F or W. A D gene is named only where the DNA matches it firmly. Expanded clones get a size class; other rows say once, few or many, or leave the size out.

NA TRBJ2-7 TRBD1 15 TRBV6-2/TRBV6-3 CASSSLQGASNEQYF TGTGCCAGCAGTTCGCTACAGGGGGCTTCGAACGAGCAGTACTTC
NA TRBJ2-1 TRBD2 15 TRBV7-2 CASSAVAGSYNEQFF TGTGCCAGCAGCGCGGTAGCGGGATCCTACAATGAGCAGTTCTTC
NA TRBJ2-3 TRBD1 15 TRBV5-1 CASSNDRGETDTQYF TGCGCCAGCAGCAACGACAGGGGTGAAACAGATACGCAGTATTTT
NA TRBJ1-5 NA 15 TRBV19 CASENIQGGYQPQHF TGTGCCAGTGAAAATATCCAGGGAGGGTATCAGCCCCAGCATTTT
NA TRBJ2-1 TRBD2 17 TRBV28 CASSLFGSGGPYNEQFF TGTGCCAGCAGTTTATTCGGCAGCGGGGGCCCCTACAATGAGCAGTTCTTC
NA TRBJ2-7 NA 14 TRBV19 CASSAPGLSYEQYF TGTGCCAGTAGTGCCCCCGGGCTCTCCTACGAGCAGTACTTC
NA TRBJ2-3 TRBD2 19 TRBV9 CASSVGRLAGGSSTDTQYF TGTGCCAGCAGCGTAGGGCGACTAGCGGGAGGTTCTAGCACAGATACGCAGTATTTT
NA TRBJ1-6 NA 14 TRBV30 CAWRNGQRNSPLHF TGTGCCTGGAGGAACGGACAGAGAAATTCACCCCTCCACTTT
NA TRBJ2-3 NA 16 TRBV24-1 CATSDGESSHTDTQYF TGTGCCACCAGTGACGGAGAATCTAGCCACACAGATACGCAGTATTTT
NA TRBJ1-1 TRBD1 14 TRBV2 CASQRDRRDTEAFF TGTGCCAGCCAACGGGACAGGAGGGACACTGAAGCTTTCTTT
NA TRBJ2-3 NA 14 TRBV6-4 CASSDSTARDTQYF TGTGCCAGCAGTGACTCTACCGCGAGAGATACGCAGTATTTT
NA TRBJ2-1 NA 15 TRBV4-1 CASSQRTYGINEQFF TGCGCCAGCAGCCAAAGGACATATGGAATCAATGAGCAGTTCTTC
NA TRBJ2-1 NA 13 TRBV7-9 CASSYHGDNEQFF TGTGCCAGCAGCTACCACGGGGACAATGAGCAGTTCTTC
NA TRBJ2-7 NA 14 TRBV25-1 CASSGPGTAWEQYF TGTGCCAGCAGTGGCCCCGGGACGGCCTGGGAGCAGTACTTC
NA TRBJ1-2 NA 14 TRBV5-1 CASSLVGEEYGYTF TGCGCCAGCAGCTTGGTGGGGGAGGAGTATGGCTACACCTTC
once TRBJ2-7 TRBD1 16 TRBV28 CASSSHKTGVGYEQYF TGTGCCAGCAGTTCCCATAAAACAGGGGTGGGGTACGAGCAGTACTTC
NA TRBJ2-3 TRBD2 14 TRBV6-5 CASQLAGGTDTQYF TGTGCCAGCCAACTAGCGGGAGGCACAGATACGCAGTATTTT
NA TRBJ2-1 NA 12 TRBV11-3 CASSPGAHEQFF TGTGCCAGCAGTCCGGGGGCCCATGAGCAGTTCTTC
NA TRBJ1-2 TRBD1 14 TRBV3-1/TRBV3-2 CASSQDLQGAGYTF TGTGCCAGCAGCCAAGATCTACAGGGGGCCGGCTACACCTTC
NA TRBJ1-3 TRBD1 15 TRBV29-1 CSVGKGDSSGNTIYF TGCAGCGTTGGTAAGGGGGACAGCTCTGGAAACACCATATATTTT
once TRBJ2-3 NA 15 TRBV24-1 CATSGADSRGDTQYF TGTGCCACCAGTGGTGCGGACAGCAGGGGAGATACGCAGTATTTT
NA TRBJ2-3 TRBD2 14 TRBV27 CAAGGLAVPDTQYF TGTGCAGCGGGGGGACTAGCCGTCCCCGATACGCAGTATTTT
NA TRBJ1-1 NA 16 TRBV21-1 CASSKGDGRGNTEAFF TGTGCCAGCAGCAAAGGGGATGGCAGGGGGAACACTGAAGCTTTCTTT
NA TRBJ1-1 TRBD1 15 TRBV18 CASGRPGQGRTEAFF TGTGCCAGCGGAAGACCGGGACAGGGTCGCACTGAAGCTTTCTTT
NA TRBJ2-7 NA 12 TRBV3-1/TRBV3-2 CASSQAVGEQYF TGTGCCAGCAGCCAAGCCGTTGGCGAGCAGTACTTC
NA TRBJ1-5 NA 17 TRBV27 CASSLFGSGYSDQPQHF TGTGCCAGCAGTTTATTCGGGTCGGGCTATAGCGATCAGCCCCAGCATTTT
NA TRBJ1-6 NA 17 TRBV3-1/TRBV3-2 CAKQPPTRQRYNSPLHF TGTGCCAAGCAGCCCCCTACCCGGCAGCGTTATAATTCACCCCTCCACTTT
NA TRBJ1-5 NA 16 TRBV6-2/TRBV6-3 CASSYGDIGLRQPQHF TGTGCCAGCAGTTACGGGGATATAGGTTTAAGGCAGCCCCAGCATTTT
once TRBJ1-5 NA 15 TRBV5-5 CASSFTGTMGQPQHF TGTGCCAGCAGCTTCACCGGGACTATGGGTCAGCCCCAGCATTTT
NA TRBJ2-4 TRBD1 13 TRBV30 CAWGGQTKNIQYF TGTGCCTGGGGGGGACAGACAAAAAACATTCAGTACTTC
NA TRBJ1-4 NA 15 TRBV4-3 CASSQDAPPNEKLFF TGCGCCAGCAGCCAAGACGCGCCCCCTAATGAAAAACTGTTTTTT
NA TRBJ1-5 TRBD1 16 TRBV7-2 CASSLVRDSWNQPQHF TGTGCCAGCAGCTTAGTTAGGGACAGTTGGAATCAGCCCCAGCATTTT
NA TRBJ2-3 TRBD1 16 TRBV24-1 CATSDLRDRSTDTQYF TGTGCCACCAGTGATTTGAGGGACAGAAGCACAGATACGCAGTATTTT
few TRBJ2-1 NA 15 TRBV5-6 CASSLRAGGYNEQFF TGTGCCAGCAGCTTAAGGGCAGGGGGGTACAATGAGCAGTTCTTC
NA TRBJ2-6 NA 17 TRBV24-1 CATSDSSGNSGANVLTF TGTGCCACCAGTGACTCTTCGGGGAACTCTGGGGCCAACGTCCTGACTTTC
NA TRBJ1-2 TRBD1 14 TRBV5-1 CASSIGTGGNGYTF TGCGCCAGCAGCATAGGGACAGGGGGCAATGGCTACACCTTC
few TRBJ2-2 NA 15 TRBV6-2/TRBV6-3 CASSHSRLDAGELFF TGTGCCAGCAGCCATTCCCGTCTAGACGCCGGGGAGCTGTTTTTT
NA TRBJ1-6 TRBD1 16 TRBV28 CASSFSGGKSNSPLHF TGTGCCAGCAGTTTTTCAGGGGGCAAAAGTAATTCACCCCTCCACTTT
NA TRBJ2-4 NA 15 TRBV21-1 CASSKDWVPKNIQYF TGTGCCAGCAGCAAAGACTGGGTCCCCAAAAACATTCAGTACTTC
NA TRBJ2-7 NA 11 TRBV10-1 CASSTGTEQYF TGCGCCAGCAGCACAGGGACCGAGCAGTACTTC
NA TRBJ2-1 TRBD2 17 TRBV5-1 CASSSPEGLAGHNEQFF TGCGCCAGCAGCTCGCCCGAAGGGCTAGCGGGCCACAATGAGCAGTTCTTC